A selection of T cell receptor beta chains follows, all from one sample in a study of blood T cell repertoires in COVID-19. Libraries were prepared by immunoSEQ multiplex PCR; TCRdb keeps only in-frame clonotypes and omits some of them. The sample has 400,000 or so clones, approximately 89% seen once; the top ten hold about 1.6%. Sequenced sample: peripheral blood. These receptors came from a woman in her 40s with COVID-19, enrolled during active disease. The CDR3 runs from the conserved cysteine through the conserved F or W. Fields, in order: V gene, D gene, J gene, CDR3 protein, CDR3 DNA. D genes are given only for firm matches.

v_gene: TRBV24-1
d_gene: NA
j_gene: TRBJ1-1
CDR3aa: CATSAATGEAFF
CDR3nt: TGTGCCACCAGTGCCGCGACAGGTGAAGCTTTCTTT

v_gene: TRBV5-1
d_gene: NA
j_gene: TRBJ2-3
CDR3aa: CASSGGASTDTQYF
CDR3nt: TGCGCCAGCAGTGGGGGCGCGAGCACAGATACGCAGTATTTT

v_gene: TRBV27
d_gene: NA
j_gene: TRBJ2-3
CDR3aa: CASSFTGTDTQYF
CDR3nt: TGTGCCAGCAGTTTCACAGGGACAGATACGCAGTATTTT

v_gene: TRBV28
d_gene: TRBD2
j_gene: TRBJ2-5
CDR3aa: CASSLLYSGGPGETQYF
CDR3nt: TGTGCCAGCAGTTTATTGTACTCGGGGGGACCCGGGGAGACCCAGTACTTC

v_gene: TRBV18
d_gene: NA
j_gene: TRBJ2-7
CDR3aa: CASSPPQGPIYEQYF
CDR3nt: TGTGCCAGCTCACCACCCCAGGGCCCCATATACGAGCAGTACTTC

v_gene: TRBV18
d_gene: NA
j_gene: TRBJ2-2
CDR3aa: CASSPAGGKDTGELFF
CDR3nt: TGTGCCAGCTCCCCGGCCGGGGGAAAGGACACCGGGGAGCTGTTTTTT

v_gene: TRBV12-3/TRBV12-4
d_gene: TRBD2
j_gene: TRBJ2-5
CDR3aa: CASSWEGQTQYF
CDR3nt: TGTGCCAGCAGTTGGGAGGGCCAGACCCAGTACTTC

v_gene: TRBV27
d_gene: NA
j_gene: TRBJ1-1
CDR3aa: CASSLVEGRTEAFF
CDR3nt: TGTGCCAGCAGTTTAGTAGAGGGGAGGACTGAAGCTTTCTTT

v_gene: TRBV19
d_gene: NA
j_gene: TRBJ1-5
CDR3aa: CASSITGSGQPQHF
CDR3nt: TGTGCCAGTAGTATTACCGGGTCCGGTCAGCCCCAGCATTTT

v_gene: TRBV12-3/TRBV12-4
d_gene: NA
j_gene: TRBJ2-3
CDR3aa: CASSLSSTDTQYF
CDR3nt: TGTGCCAGCAGTTTATCTAGCACAGATACGCAGTATTTT

v_gene: TRBV10-3
d_gene: NA
j_gene: TRBJ2-7
CDR3aa: CAISRTESSYEQYF
CDR3nt: TGTGCCATCAGTCGGACAGAAAGCTCCTACGAGCAGTACTTC

v_gene: TRBV12-3/TRBV12-4
d_gene: NA
j_gene: TRBJ2-3
CDR3aa: CASGIASTDTQYF
CDR3nt: TGTGCCAGTGGCATCGCTAGCACAGATACGCAGTATTTT